The clone carrying this T cell receptor beta chain occurred once. What it binds is unknown. The V end lost 0 bases, the J end lost 6 bases, and 7 bases lay between the germline ends. This CDR3 region has 12 residues. Germline CDR1 is SGHTS and CDR2 is YDEGEE. The entry originates in a study of PD-1 blockade in classical Hodgkin lymphoma. The protocol was immunoSEQ multiplex PCR, while the TCRdb copy is restricted to in-frame clones and leaves out a portion. Found here are around 6,000 clones, 73% of them singletons; the top ten hold 13%. Study results and limitations: Reported findings placed baseline TCR diversity lower in newly diagnosed patients (compared with healthy donors). Whatever underlies the repertoire differences (possibly disease activity or prior therapy) remains undefined. Newly diagnosed patients and complete responders had comparable diversity at baseline.

Time point defined: cycle 4 day 1 (C4D1), after less than seven weeks of nivolumab. With no exception, relapse followed autologous stem cell transplantation in all patients, and brentuximab vedotin exposure varied. CD8+ T cell isolation from thawed PBMCs was performed by magnetic negative selection. This clonotype was obtained from a human donor with classical Hodgkin lymphoma. The sequences come from CD8+ T cells from blood, collected before the fourth cycle of nivolumab. The V call is TRBV5-8, the J call TRBJ2-7; D possibly corresponds to TRBD1 (6 bases). CDR3 protein: CASSLGGGEQYF. CDR3 bases: TGTGCCAGCAGCTTGGGAGGGGGCGAGCAGTACTTC.